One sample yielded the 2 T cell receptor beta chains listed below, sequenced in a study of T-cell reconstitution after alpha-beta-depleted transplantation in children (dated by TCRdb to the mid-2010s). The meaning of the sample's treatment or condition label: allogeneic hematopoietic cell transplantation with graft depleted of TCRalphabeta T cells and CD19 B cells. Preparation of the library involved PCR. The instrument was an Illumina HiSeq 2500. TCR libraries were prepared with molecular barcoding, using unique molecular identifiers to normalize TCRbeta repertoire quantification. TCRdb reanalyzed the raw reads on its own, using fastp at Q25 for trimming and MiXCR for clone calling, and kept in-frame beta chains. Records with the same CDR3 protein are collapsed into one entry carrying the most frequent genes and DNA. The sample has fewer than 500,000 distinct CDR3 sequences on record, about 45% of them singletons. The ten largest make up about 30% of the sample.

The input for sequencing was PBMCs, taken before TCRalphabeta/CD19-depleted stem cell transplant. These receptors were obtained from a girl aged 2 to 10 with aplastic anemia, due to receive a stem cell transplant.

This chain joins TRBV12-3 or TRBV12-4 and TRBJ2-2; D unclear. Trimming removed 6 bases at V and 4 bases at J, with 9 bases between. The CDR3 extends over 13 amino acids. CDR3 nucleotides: TGTGCCAGCAGCCCCCCCCTCACCGGGGAGCTGTTTTTT. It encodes CASSPPLTGELFF.

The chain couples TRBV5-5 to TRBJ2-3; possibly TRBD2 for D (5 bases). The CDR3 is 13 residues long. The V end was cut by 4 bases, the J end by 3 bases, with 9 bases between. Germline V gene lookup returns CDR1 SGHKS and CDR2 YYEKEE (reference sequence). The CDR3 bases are TGTGCCAGCAGCGTACTAGTGACAGATACGCAGTATTTT. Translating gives CASSVLVTDTQYF.